The TCR beta chain under discussion was sequenced for a study of shared clonotypes between healthy human individuals. Each donor was a Caucasian adult residing in Nashville, Tennessee. The CDR3 length is 13 residues. Trimming removed 5 bases from V and 5 bases from J, with 13 bases in between. CDR1 and CDR2 (germline): LGHNA, YSLEER. In the authors' methods: ImmunoSEQ output lacked quality scores and full-length reads, limiting matched filtering. The table came from immunoSEQ multiplex PCR; TCRdb's copy has only in-frame clones and leaves some out. V and J calls and clone size are as listed in that table; D and trimming were resolved from the DNA. Among approximately 2.5 million clones listed, more than 90% were seen once.

Sequencing used naive CD4+ T cells sorted from blood. Regarding subset: CD45RA+ positively selected. The J gene is TRBJ2-7, the V gene TRBV4-3, with D tentatively TRBD1 or TRBD2 (5 bases each). The receptor's source is a man aged 18 to 30 in good health. CDR3 loop: CASSGRDADEQYF. The DNA of the CDR3 is TGCGCCAGCAGCGGCCGGGACGCCGACGAGCAGTACTTC.